This entry is about one T cell receptor (beta chain). The sample is drawn from a study of blood T cell repertoires in COVID-19. Study-wide context: Sample material is recorded as cDNA or gDNA derived from T cells, B-cell-depleted T cells, or PBMCs.

V lost 5 bases and J lost 0; bases outside the gene matches: 8. CDR3 length equals 17 residues. Germline V gene sequence: CDR1 MNHEY, CDR2 SMNVEV (reference sequence). The repertoire was sequenced with immunoSEQ multiplex PCR; TCRdb's copy has only in-frame clones and lacks some. The sample includes 120,000 or so clones, around four fifths seen only once; the top ten take roughly 25%. This sequence was found in a human donor in a cohort sampled during active COVID-19. Sequencing was carried out using peripheral blood. This chain connects TRBV27 to TRBJ1-5; 9 nucleotides agree with TRBD1. CDR3: CASSPSLQGASNQPQHF. The CDR3 DNA sequence: TGTGCCAGCAGTCCAAGCCTACAGGGGGCTAGCAATCAGCCCCAGCATTTT.